Sequencing of this T cell receptor (beta chain) was carried out in a study of blood T cell repertoires in COVID-19. Study-wide background: The origin of the acute and convalescent COVID-19 samples was the United States, Italy and Spain. The cDNA or gDNA used as material had been derived from T cells, B-cell-depleted T cells, or PBMCs.

Germline V gene sequence: CDR1 MNHEY, CDR2 SMNVEV (reference sequence). After removal of 5 bases from V and 1 base from J, the junction contained 3 bases not matched to a gene. This CDR3 comprises 14 residues. This clone is a singleton in its sample. Data came from immunoSEQ multiplex PCR; TCRdb stores just in-frame clones and leaves some out. The top ten hold around 3% of the sample, which has about 370,000 clones, roughly 90% seen once. The sequencing sample was made of peripheral blood. This sequence originates from a woman aged 30 to 39 with COVID-19, enrolled during active disease. This chain uses TRBV27 with TRBJ2-7; TRBD1 agrees at 9 bases. CDR3 in DNA: TGTGCCAGCAGTGGGACAGGGAGTTCCTACGAGCAGTACTTC. Translating gives CASSGTGSSYEQYF.